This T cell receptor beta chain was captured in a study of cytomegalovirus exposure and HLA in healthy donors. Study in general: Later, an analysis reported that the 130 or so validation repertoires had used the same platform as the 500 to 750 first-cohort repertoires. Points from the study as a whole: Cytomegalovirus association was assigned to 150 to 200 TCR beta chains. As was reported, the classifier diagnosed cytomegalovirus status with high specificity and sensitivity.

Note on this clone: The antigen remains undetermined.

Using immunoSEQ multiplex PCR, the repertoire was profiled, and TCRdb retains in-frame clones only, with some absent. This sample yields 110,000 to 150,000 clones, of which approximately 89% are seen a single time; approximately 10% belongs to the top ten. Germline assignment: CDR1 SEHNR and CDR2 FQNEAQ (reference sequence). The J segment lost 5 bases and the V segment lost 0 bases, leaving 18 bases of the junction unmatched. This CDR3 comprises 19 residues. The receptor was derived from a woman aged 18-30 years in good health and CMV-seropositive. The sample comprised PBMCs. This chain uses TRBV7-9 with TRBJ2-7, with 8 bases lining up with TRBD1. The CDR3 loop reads CASSLAWGFEDRDTHEQYF. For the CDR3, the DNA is TGTGCCAGCAGCTTAGCCTGGGGTTTCGAGGACAGGGATACCCACGAGCAGTACTTC.